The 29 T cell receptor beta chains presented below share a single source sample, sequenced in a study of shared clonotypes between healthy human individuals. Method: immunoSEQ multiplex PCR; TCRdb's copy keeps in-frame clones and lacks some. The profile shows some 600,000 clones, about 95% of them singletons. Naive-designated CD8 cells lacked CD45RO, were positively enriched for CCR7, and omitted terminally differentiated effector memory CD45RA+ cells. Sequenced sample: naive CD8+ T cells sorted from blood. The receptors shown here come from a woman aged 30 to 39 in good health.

CDR3 sequence reads: CASIPQRGTDTQYF. For the CDR3, the DNA is TGTGCCAGCATCCCTCAGCGGGGCACAGATACGCAGTATTTT. The V and J genes are TRBV28 and TRBJ2-3; D possibly corresponds to TRBD2 (6 bases). The V gene's germline CDR1 is MDHEN and CDR2 SYDVKM. V was cut by 7 bases and J by 1 base, with 12 bases left in between. CDR3 length: 14 residues.

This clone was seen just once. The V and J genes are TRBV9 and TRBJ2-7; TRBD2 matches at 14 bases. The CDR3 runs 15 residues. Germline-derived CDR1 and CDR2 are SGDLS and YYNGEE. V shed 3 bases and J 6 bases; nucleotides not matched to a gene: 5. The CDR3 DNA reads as TGTGCCAGCAGCGACGGGACTAGCGGGAGCTCCGAGCAGTACTTC. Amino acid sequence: CASSDGTSGSSEQYF.

In DNA form, the CDR3 reads TGTGCCAGCAGCCCCCACGGTAAGAGAGAGCAGTTCTTC. Translating gives CASSPHGKREQFF. J is TRBJ2-1 and V is TRBV7-9; unclear D gene. The CDR3 runs to 13 residues. Trimming pared 5 bases from V and 10 bases from J, leaving 15 bases between. Per germline, CDR1 SEHNR and CDR2 FQNEAQ (reference sequence).

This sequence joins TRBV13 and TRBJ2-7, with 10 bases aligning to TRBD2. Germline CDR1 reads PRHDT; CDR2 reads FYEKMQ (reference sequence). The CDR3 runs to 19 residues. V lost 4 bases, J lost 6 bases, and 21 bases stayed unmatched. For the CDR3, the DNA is TGTGCCAGCAGCTCCCCCTCCGGGACTACCAGCGGGAGGGGCCTCGAGCAGTACTTC. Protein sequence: CASSSPSGTTSGRGLEQYF.

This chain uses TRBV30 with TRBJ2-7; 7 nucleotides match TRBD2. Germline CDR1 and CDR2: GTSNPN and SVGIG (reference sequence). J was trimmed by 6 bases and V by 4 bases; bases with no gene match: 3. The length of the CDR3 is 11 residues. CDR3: CAWKGGVEQYF. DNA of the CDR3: TGTGCCTGGAAGGGAGGGGTCGAGCAGTACTTC.

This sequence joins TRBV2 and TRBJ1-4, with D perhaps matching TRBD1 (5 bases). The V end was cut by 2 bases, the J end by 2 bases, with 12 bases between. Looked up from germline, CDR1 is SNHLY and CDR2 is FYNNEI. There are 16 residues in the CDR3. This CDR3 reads CASSEYWSGTNEKLFF. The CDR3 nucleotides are TGTGCCAGCAGTGAATATTGGTCAGGGACTAATGAAAAACTGTTTTTT.

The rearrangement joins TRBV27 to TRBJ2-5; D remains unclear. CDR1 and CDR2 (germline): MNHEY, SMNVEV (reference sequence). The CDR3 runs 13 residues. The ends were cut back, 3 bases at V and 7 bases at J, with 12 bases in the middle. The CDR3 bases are TGTGCCAGCAGTTTGTCGGCCGCTGGGACCCAGTACTTC. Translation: CASSLSAAGTQYF.

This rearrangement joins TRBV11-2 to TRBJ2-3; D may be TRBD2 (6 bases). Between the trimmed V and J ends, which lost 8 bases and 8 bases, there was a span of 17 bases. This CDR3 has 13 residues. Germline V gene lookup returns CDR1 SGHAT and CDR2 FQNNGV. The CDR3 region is CASAWEVRSTQYF. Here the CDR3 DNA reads TGTGCCAGCGCGTGGGAGGTCCGTAGTACGCAGTATTTT.

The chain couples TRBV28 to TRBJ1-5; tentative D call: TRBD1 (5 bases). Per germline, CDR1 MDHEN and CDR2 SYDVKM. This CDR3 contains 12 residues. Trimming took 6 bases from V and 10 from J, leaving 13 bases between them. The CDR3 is CASSADSLPQHF. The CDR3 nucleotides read TGTGCCAGCAGCGCTGACAGTCTTCCCCAGCATTTT.

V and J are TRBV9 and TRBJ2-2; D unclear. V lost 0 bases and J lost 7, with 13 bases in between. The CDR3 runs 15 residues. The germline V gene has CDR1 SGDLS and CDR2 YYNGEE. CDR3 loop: CASSVVMGMGGELFF. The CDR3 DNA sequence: TGTGCCAGCAGCGTAGTTATGGGAATGGGCGGGGAGCTGTTTTTT.

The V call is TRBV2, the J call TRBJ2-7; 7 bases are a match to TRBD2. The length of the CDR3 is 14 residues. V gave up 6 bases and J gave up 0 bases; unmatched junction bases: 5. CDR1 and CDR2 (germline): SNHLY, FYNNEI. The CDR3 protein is CASRGGRFSYEQYF. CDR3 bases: TGTGCCAGCAGGGGCGGGAGATTCTCCTACGAGCAGTACTTC.

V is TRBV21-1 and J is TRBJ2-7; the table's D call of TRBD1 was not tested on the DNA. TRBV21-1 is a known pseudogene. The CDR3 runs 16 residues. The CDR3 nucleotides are TGTGCCAGCAGCTCCCTTACAGGGGCTCACCCCGACGAGCAGTACTTC. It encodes CASSSLTGAHPDEQYF.

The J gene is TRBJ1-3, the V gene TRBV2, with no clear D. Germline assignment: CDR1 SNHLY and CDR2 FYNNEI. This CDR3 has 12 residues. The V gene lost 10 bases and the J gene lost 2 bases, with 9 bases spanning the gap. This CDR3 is CAKGPPGNTIYF. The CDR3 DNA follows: TGTGCCAAGGGCCCCCCTGGAAACACCATATATTTT.

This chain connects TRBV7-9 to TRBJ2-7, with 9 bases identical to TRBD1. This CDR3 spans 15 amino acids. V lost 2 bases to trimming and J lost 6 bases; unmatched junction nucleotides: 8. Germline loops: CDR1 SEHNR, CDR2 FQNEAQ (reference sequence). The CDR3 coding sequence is TGTGCCAGCAGCTTACGAGGGACAGGGTTTTCCGAGCAGTACTTC. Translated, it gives CASSLRGTGFSEQYF.

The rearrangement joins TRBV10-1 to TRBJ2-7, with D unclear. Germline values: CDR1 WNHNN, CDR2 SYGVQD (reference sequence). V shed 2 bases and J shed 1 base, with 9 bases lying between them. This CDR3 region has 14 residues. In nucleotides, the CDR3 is TGCGCCAGCAGTGAGGGTTTTGGGTCCTACGAGCAGTACTTC. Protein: CASSEGFGSYEQYF.

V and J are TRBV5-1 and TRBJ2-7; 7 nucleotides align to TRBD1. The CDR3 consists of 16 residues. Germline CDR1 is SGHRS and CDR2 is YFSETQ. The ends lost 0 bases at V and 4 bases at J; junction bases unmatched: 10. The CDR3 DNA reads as TGCGCCAGCAGCTTGGGAAAAAGGGGGCGTGGGTACGAGCAGTACTTC. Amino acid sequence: CASSLGKRGRGYEQYF.

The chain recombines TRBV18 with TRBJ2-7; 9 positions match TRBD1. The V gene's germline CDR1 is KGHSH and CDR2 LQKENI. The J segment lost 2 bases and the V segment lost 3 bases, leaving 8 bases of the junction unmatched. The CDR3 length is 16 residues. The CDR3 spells CASSPRDRVFTYEQYF. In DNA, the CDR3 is TGTGCCAGCTCACCTCGGGACAGGGTATTTACCTACGAGCAGTACTTC.

This chain's CDR3 is CSARDYEQFF. The CDR3 coding sequence is TGCAGTGCTAGAGACTATGAGCAGTTCTTC. The J gene is TRBJ2-1, the V gene TRBV20-1; no firm D call. The CDR3 loop spans 10 amino acids. CDR1 DFQATT and CDR2 SNEGSKA come from the germline V gene (reference sequence). V dropped 0 bases and J dropped 8 bases, with 2 bases sitting between them.

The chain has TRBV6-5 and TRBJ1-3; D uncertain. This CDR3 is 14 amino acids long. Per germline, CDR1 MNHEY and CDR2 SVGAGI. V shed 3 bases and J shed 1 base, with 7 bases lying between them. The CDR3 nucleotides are TGTGCCAGCAGTTATAAGGAGTCTGGAAACACCATATATTTT. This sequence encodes CASSYKESGNTIYF.

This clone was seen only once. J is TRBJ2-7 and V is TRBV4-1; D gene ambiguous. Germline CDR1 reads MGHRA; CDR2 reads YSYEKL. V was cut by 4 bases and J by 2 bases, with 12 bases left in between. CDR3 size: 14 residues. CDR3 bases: TGCGCCAGCAGCCTAAGGCCAGCTACCTACGAGCAGTACTTC. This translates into CASSLRPATYEQYF.

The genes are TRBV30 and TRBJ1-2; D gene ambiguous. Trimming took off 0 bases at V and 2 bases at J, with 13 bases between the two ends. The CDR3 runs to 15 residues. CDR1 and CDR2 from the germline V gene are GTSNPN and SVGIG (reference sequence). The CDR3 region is CAWSVQHRLNYGYTF. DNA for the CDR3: TGTGCCTGGAGTGTACAACACAGATTGAACTATGGCTACACCTTC.

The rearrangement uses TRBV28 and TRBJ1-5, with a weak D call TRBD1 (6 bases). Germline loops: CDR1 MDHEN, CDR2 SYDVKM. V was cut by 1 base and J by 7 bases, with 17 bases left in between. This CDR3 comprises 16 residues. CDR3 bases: TGTGCCAGCAGTTTATTTGGGGACAATAATAGGCAGCCCCAGCATTTT. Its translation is CASSLFGDNNRQPQHF.

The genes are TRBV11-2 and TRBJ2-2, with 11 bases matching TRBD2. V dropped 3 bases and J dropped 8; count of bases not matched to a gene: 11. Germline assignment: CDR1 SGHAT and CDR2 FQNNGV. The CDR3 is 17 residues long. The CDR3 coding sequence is TGTGCCAGCAGCTTTCTCCTAGCGGGAGGCCCCCAGGGGGAGCTGTTTTTT. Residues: CASSFLLAGGPQGELFF.

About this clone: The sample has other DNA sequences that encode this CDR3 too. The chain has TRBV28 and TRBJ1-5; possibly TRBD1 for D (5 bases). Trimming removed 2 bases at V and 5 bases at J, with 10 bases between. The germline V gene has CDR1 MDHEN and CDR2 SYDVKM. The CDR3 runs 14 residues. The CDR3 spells CASSLEGAYQPQHF. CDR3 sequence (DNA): TGTGCCAGCAGTTTAGAAGGGGCCTATCAGCCCCAGCATTTT. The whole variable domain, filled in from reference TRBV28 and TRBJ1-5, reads DVKVTQSSRYLVKRTGEKVFLECVQDMDHENMFWYRQDPGLGLRLIYFSYDVKMKEKGDIPEGYSVSREKKERFSLILESASTNQTSMYLCASSLEGAYQPQHFGDGTRLSIL.

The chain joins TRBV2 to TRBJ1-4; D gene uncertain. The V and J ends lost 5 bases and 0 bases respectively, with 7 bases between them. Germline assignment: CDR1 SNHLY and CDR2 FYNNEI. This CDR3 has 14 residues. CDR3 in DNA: TGTGCCAGCAGTAACCTAACAACTAATGAAAAACTGTTTTTT. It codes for CASSNLTTNEKLFF.

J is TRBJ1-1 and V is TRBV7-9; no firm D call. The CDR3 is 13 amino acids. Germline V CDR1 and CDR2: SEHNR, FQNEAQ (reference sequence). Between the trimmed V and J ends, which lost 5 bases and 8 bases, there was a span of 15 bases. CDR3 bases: TGTGCCAGCAGCCCCCTGCAGAAACTGGAAGCTTTCTTT. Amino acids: CASSPLQKLEAFF. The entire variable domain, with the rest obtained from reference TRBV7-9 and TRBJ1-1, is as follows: DTGVSQNPRHKITKRGQNVTFRCDPISEHNRLYWYRQTLGQGPEFLTYFQNEAQLEKSRLLSDRFSAERPKGSFSTLEIQRTEQGDSAMYLCASSPLQKLEAFFGQGTRLTVV.

In DNA, the CDR3 is TGCGCCAGCAGCCTCCCCCCCGGGACTGGATACAATGAGCAGTTCTTC. It specifies CASSLPPGTGYNEQFF. The chain carries TRBV4-1 and TRBJ2-1; possibly TRBD2 for D (6 bases). The V end was cut by 4 bases, the J end by 4 bases, with 17 bases between. The germline gives CDR1 MGHRA, CDR2 YSYEKL. This CDR3 is 16 amino acids long.

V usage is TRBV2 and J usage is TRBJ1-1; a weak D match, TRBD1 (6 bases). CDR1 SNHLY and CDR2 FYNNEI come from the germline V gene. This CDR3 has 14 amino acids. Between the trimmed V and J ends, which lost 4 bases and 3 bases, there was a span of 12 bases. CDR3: CASSGPGEYTEAFF. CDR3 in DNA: TGTGCCAGCAGTGGTCCAGGGGAGTACACTGAAGCTTTCTTT.

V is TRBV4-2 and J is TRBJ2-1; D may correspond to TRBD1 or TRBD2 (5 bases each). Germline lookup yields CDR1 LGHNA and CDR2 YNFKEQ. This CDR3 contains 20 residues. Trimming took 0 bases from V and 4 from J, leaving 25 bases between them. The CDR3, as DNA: TGTGCCAGCAGCCAAGAGGGACCCGGGCGGGTCGACTTGAGATACAATGAGCAGTTCTTC. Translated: CASSQEGPGRVDLRYNEQFF.